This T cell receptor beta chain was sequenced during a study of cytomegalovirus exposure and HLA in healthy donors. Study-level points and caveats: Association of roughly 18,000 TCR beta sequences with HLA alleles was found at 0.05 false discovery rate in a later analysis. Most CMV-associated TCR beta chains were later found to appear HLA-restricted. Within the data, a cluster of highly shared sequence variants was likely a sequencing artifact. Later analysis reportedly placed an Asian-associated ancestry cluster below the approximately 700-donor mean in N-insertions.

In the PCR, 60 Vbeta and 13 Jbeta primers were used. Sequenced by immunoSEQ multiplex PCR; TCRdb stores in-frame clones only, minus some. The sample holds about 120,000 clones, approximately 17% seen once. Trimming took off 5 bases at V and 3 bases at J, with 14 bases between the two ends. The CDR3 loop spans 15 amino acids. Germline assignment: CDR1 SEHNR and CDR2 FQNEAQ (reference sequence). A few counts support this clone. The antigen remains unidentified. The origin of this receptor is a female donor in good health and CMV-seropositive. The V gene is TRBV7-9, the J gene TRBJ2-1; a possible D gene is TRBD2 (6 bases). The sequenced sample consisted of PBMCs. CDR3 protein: CASSPPRRDYNEQFF. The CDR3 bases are TGTGCCAGCAGCCCTCCACGGCGGGACTACAATGAGCAGTTCTTC.